This TCR beta chain was obtained from a study of CD8+CD57+ T cells in acquired aplastic anemia. As to this clonotype: As yet, its antigen is unknown.

Study results and caveats: Patients showed no significant difference from controls in CD8+ Simpson's diversity.

For CDR3 and TCR beta VDJ profiling, genomic DNA was the template used. TCRdb redid the calling of the reads with MiXCR, one entry per CDR3 protein. The repertoire holds 400,000 to 500,000 distinct CDR3 sequences, with 60% to 80% as singletons. V lost 3 bases, J lost 14 bases, and 5 bases lay in between. The CDR3 has 9 residues. The germline CDR1 and CDR2 sequences are WNHNN and SYGVQD (reference sequence). The sequenced material came from sorted CD4+, CD8+, or CD8+CD57+ T cells (not recorded which) from PBMCs. This clonotype originated in a human donor in good health, serving as a control. The rearrangement links TRBV10-1 to TRBJ2-1; D is possibly TRBD1 (5 bases). CDR3: CASSDREFF. The CDR3 nucleotides read TGCGCCAGCAGTGACAGGGAGTTCTTC.